Presented here are 8 T cell receptor beta chains from one specimen sequenced in a study of T cell responses to AZD1222 COVID-19 vaccine listed by TCRdb under 2021. Read against the paper, the sample's time point label means: about 28 days (+/-7) after the second vaccine dose. The protocol used for the library was the immunoSEQ multiplex PCR assay. In TCRdb, the immuneACCESS table is reduced to in-frame sequences with V and J assigned. These tables do not hold every clone; where another copy was compared, an unresolved V gene accounts for under half, and the others remain unexplained. The sample contains over 100,000 clones, around 90% of them found a single time. The ten largest clones represent under 3% of the sample. Source: peripheral blood, taken 28 days after the second AZD1222 dose. The receptors originated from an adult who received the AZD1222 COVID-19 vaccine.

The rearrangement links TRBV19 to TRBJ2-3, with 15 bases that match TRBD2. Germline V lookup: CDR1 LNHDA, CDR2 SQIVND (reference sequence). The ends lost 5 bases at V and 0 bases at J; junction bases unmatched: 9. CDR3 size: 19 residues. DNA of the CDR3: TGTGCCAGTAGTTCGTCGGGACTAGCGGGGGGACGAAGCACAGATACGCAGTATTTT. Its protein is CASSSSGLAGGRSTDTQYF.

This clone has more than one count but fewer than ten. The rearrangement uses TRBV5-4 and TRBJ1-2; 9 bases match TRBD1. The J segment lost 5 bases and the V segment lost 2 bases, leaving 4 bases of the junction unmatched. CDR1 is SGHNT and CDR2 is YYREEE in the germline V gene (reference sequence). This CDR3 has 14 residues. CDR3 sequence (DNA): TGTGCCAGCAGCTTTGGACAGGGGAAGTATGGCTACACCTTC. This translates into CASSFGQGKYGYTF.

J is TRBJ2-1 and V is TRBV5-6, with TRBD1 identical over 7 bases. There are 19 residues in the CDR3. CDR1 and CDR2 from the germline V gene are SGHDT and YYEEEE. With V trimmed by 1 base and J by 3 bases, 16 bases remained unmatched. The DNA for the CDR3 is TGTGCCAGCAGCTTGATCGCGAGATTTGACAGGGCCTACTACAATGAGCAGTTCTTC. This encodes CASSLIARFDRAYYNEQFF.

The V and J genes are TRBV7-9 and TRBJ1-1; 12 positions match TRBD1. Germline V gene lookup returns CDR1 SEHNR and CDR2 FQNEAQ (reference sequence). This CDR3 has 13 residues. Trimming removed 5 bases from V and 8 bases from J; junction bases left unmatched: 3. As DNA, the CDR3 is TGTGCCAGCAGCCCCGGGACAGGGGGCGAAGCTTTCTTT. This sequence encodes CASSPGTGGEAFF.

The genes are TRBV7-2 and TRBJ2-5; no clear D. In germline, CDR1 is SGHTA, CDR2 FQGNSA. The CDR3 consists of 13 residues. The V end was cut by 5 bases, the J end by 9 bases, with 16 bases between. The CDR3 DNA reads TGTGCCAGCAGCCCCCGACCTGAGTTCCCCCAGTACTTC. Translation gives CASSPRPEFPQYF.

This chain uses TRBV7-2 with TRBJ2-2, with TRBD2 matching 8 bases. The CDR3 contains 16 residues. Losses at the gene ends were 3 bases for V and 2 bases for J; bases not matched to a gene: 5. From germline, CDR1 is SGHTA and CDR2 FQGNSA. The CDR3, as DNA: TGTGCCAGCAGCTTGGCGGGGGGCTATAACACCGGGGAGCTGTTTTTT. Translation gives CASSLAGGYNTGELFF. Supplemented by reference TRBV7-2 and TRBJ2-2, the full variable domain reads GAGVSQSPSNKVTEKGKDVELRCDPISGHTALYWYRQSLGQGLEFLIYFQGNSAPDKSGLPSDRFSAERTGGSVSTLTIQRTQQEDSAVYLCASSLAGGYNTGELFFGEGSRLTVL.

This chain connects TRBV7-9 to TRBJ1-6; possible D gene TRBD1, 5 bases. The CDR3 covers 14 residues. Trimming pared 3 bases from V and 7 bases from J, leaving 10 bases between. Germline V gives CDR1 SEHNR, CDR2 FQNEAQ (reference sequence). The CDR3 loop reads CASSLGRENSPLHF. The CDR3 nucleotides read TGTGCCAGCAGCTTGGGACGGGAAAATTCACCCCTCCACTTT.

The rearrangement uses TRBV19 and TRBJ1-6; 7 bases line up with TRBD1. This CDR3 has 14 amino acids. Germline V gene data show CDR1 as LNHDA and CDR2 as SQIVND (reference sequence). V dropped 5 bases and J dropped 3; count of bases not matched to a gene: 1. The CDR3 is CASSWDSYNSPLHF. CDR3 DNA: TGTGCCAGTAGTTGGGACAGCTATAATTCACCCCTCCACTTT.